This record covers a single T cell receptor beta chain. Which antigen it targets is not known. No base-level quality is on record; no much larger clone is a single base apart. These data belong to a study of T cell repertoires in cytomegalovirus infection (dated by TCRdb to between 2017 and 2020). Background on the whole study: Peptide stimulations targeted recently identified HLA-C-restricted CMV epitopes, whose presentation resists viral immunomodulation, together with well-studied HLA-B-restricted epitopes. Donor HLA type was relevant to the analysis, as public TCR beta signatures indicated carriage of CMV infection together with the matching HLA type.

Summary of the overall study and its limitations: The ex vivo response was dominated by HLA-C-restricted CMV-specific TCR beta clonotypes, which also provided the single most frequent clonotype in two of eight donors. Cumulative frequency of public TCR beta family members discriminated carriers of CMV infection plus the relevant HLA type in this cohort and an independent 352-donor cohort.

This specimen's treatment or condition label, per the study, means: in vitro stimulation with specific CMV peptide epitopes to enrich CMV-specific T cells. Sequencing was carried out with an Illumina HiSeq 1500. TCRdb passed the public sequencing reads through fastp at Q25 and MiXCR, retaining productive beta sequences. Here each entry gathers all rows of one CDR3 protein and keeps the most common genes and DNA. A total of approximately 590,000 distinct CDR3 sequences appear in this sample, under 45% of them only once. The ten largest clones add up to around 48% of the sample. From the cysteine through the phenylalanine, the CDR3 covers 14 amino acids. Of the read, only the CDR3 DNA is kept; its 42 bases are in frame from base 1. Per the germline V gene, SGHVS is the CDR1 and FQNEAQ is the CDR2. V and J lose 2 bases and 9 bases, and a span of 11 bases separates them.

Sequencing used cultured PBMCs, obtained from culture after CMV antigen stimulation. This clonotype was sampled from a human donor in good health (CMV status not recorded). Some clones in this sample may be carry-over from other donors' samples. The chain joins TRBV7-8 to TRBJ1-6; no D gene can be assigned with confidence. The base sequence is TGTGCCAGCAGCTTATCAGGTCATAGTTCACCCCTCCACTTT. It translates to CASSLSGHSSPLHF.